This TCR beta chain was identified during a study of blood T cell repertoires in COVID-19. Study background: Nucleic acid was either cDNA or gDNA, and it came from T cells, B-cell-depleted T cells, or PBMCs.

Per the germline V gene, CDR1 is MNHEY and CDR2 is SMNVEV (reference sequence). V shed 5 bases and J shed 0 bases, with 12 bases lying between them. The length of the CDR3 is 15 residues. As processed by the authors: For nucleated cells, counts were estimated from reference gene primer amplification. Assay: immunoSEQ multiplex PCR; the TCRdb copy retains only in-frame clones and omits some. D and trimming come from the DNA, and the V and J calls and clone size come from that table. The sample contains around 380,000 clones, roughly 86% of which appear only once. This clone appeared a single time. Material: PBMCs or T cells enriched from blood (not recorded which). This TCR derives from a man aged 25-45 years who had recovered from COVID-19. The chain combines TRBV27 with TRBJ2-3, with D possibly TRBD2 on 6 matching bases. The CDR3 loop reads CASSPLSGSTDTQYF. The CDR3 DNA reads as TGTGCCAGCAGTCCCCTTAGCGGTAGCACAGATACGCAGTATTTT.